This TCR beta chain was recorded in a study of cytomegalovirus exposure and HLA in healthy donors. Study conclusions and caveats: The study flagged 150 to 200 TCR beta chains as cytomegalovirus-associated.

Amplification used 60 Vbeta primers and 13 Jbeta primers. Sequencing used immunoSEQ multiplex PCR; TCRdb keeps in-frame clones, though not all of them. This table holds tens of thousands of clones, about three quarters found once. Worth noting for this clone: The target antigen is unknown.

Material for sequencing was PBMCs. This sequence was found in a woman aged 40 to 50 in good health and CMV-seropositive.

DNA of the CDR3: TGTGCCAGCAGCTTAAGGGGTTCCAATGAGCAGTTCTTC. This sequence encodes CASSLRGSNEQFF. The chain employs TRBV11-1 and TRBJ2-1; maybe TRBD1 (5 bases). Germline CDR1 SGHAT, CDR2 FQDESV (reference sequence). The CDR3 extends over 13 amino acids. V lost 2 bases and J 6 bases, leaving 8 bases between the germline ends. The whole variable domain, filled in from reference TRBV11-1 and TRBJ2-1, reads EAEVAQSPRYKITEKSQAVAFWCDPISGHATLYWYRQILGQGPELLVQFQDESVVDDSQLPKDRFSAERLKGVDSTLKIQPAELGDSAMYLCASSLRGSNEQFFGPGTRLTVL.